Listed here are 5 T cell receptor beta chains from one sample, sequenced in a study of tumor-infiltrating lymphocytes in primary liver carcinoma. The source of the blood RNA was unsorted whole blood, and germline DNA was extracted as well. TCR beta cDNA was prepared out of about 510 ng total RNA by means of a constant-region primer. ARM-PCR, slightly modified, supplied the TCR beta libraries through three nested multiplex PCR rounds. Forward primers for TRBV1-TRBV30 and a C-beta reverse primer served the first two PCR rounds, at 10 cycles each. TCRdb processed the multiplex PCR reads anew with MiXCR; each CDR3 protein has one entry. The sample lists a few hundred thousand distinct CDR3 sequences; 50% to 60% were seen once. Specimen: peripheral blood. These receptors were collected from a woman aged 30 to 39 with primary liver carcinoma and hepatitis B virus infection.

This clonotype was seen once. A much larger clone differs from this one at a single base, so this may be a read error. V and J are TRBV4-2 and TRBJ2-5; D unresolved. CDR3 size: 12 residues. From germline, CDR1 is LGHNA and CDR2 YNFKEQ. As DNA, the CDR3 is TGTGCCAGCAGCCAAGATCGGCGGACCCAGTGCTTC. It is translated as CASSQDRRTQCF.

This clonotype was seen just once. Germline and junction disagree at one end, which may indicate a read error. The rearrangement uses TRBV7-9 and TRBJ2-1; the match to TRBD2 covers 9 bases. The CDR3 sequence is 15 residues long. The germline CDR1 and CDR2 sequences are SEHNR and FQNEAQ (reference sequence). CDR3 in DNA: TGTGTCAGCAGCTTAGGTAGCGGGAGTATAGATGAGCAGTTCTTC. Translating gives CVSSLGSGSIDEQFF.

This clonotype turned up a few times. The J gene is TRBJ1-1, the V gene TRBV4-1, with 7 bases lining up with TRBD1. The CDR3 spans 15 residues. CDR1 is MGHRA, CDR2 YSYEKL, per germline. Trimming took 4 bases from V and 0 from J; bases not matched to a gene: 5. In DNA form, the CDR3 reads TGCGCCAGCAGCCTCGAGGGGGCTATGAACACTGAAGCTTTCTTT. This sequence encodes CASSLEGAMNTEAFF.

V usage is TRBV7-8 and J usage is TRBJ2-2; D may be TRBD1 or TRBD2 (5 bases each). Germline loops: CDR1 SGHVS, CDR2 FQNEAQ. V was pared by 6 bases and J by 7 bases, with 15 bases between. The CDR3 is 14 amino acids. The CDR3 bases are TGTGCCAGCAGTCTTAGGGGAGTTGGCGGGGAGCTGTTTTTT. Translation: CASSLRGVGGELFF.

The rearrangement links TRBV6-4 to TRBJ2-1; D not certain. The CDR3 spans 12 residues. The germline gives CDR1 MRHNA, CDR2 SNTAGT. Trimming stripped 5 bases from V and 6 bases from J, with 8 bases between. CDR3 nucleotide sequence: TGTGCCAGCAGTTATATAGGCAATGAGCAGTTCTTC. It encodes CASSYIGNEQFF.